The 2 T cell receptor beta chains below all came from one sample that was sequenced in a study of CD8 T cells in ankylosing spondylitis (dated by TCRdb to between 2016 and 2019). Library preparation was by 5' RACE. TCRdb shows the sequencer as Illumina HiSeq 2500. TCRdb passed the public sequencing reads through fastp at Q25 and MiXCR, retaining productive beta sequences. CDR3 protein duplicates are merged, each entry listing the most common genes and DNA. This sample comprises about 100,000 distinct CDR3 sequences, around 24% of them detected only once. Around 12% of the sample is taken by the ten largest. The specimen was synovial fluid, either unsorted or a sorted T cell fraction (not recorded which). These receptors were collected from a male donor with ankylosing spondylitis.

The gene calls are TRBV7-9 and TRBJ1-6; D may be TRBD1 (5 bases). CDR1 and CDR2 from the germline V gene are SEHNR and FQNEAQ (reference sequence). The CDR3 consists of 15 residues. V lost 5 bases to trimming and J lost 10 bases, with 18 bases between them. The CDR3 reads CASSAPGRGVSPLHF. DNA of the CDR3: TGTGCCAGCAGCGCCCCAGGAAGAGGGGTCTCACCCCTCCACTTT.

This clonotype turned up a few times. CDR3 nucleotide sequence: TGTGCCAGCTCTGCATCTGGGACCGGGGAGCTGTTTTTT. Translation gives CASSASGTGELFF. The V and J genes are TRBV18 and TRBJ2-2; D is uncertain. V was trimmed by 6 bases and J by 5 bases, leaving 10 bases between them. CDR1 is KGHSH and CDR2 is LQKENI in the germline V gene. This CDR3 has 13 residues.